What follows are 7 T cell receptor beta chains derived from one specimen sequenced in a study of OX40 agonist ivuxolimab in advanced cancers. Data came from immunoSEQ multiplex PCR; TCRdb stores just in-frame clones and leaves some out. In the table there are 40,000 to 45,000 clones, less than 95% of which are singletons. Sequencing used CD4+ or CD8+ T cells sorted from blood, obtained in a trial of the OX40 agonist ivuxolimab. The receptors derive from an adult with an advanced solid tumor such as melanoma, head and neck, liver or kidney cancer.

V is TRBV27 and J is TRBJ1-1; 8 bases match TRBD1. CDR1 is MNHEY and CDR2 is SMNVEV in the germline V gene (reference sequence). After removal of 4 bases from V and 0 bases from J, the junction contained 4 bases not matched to a gene. The CDR3 sequence is 15 residues long. This CDR3 reads CASSSGQVMNTEAFF. The CDR3 DNA follows: TGTGCCAGCAGTTCGGGACAGGTCATGAACACTGAAGCTTTCTTT.

The CDR3 region is CASSWTSGSFGGELFF. CDR3 in DNA: TGTGCCAGTAGTTGGACTAGCGGGAGTTTCGGCGGGGAGCTGTTTTTT. The chain employs TRBV19 and TRBJ2-2; 13 positions match TRBD2. Trimming at V came to 5 bases and at J to 7 bases, leaving 7 bases not matched to a gene. Germline lookup yields CDR1 LNHDA and CDR2 SQIVND (reference sequence). The CDR3 has 16 amino acids.

The V and J genes are TRBV19 and TRBJ2-1; 10 nucleotides agree with TRBD2. This CDR3 has 15 amino acids. V dropped 5 bases and J dropped 3; count of bases not matched to a gene: 4. Germline CDR1 is LNHDA and CDR2 is SQIVND (reference sequence). The CDR3 DNA is TGTGCCAGTAGTGTTACTAGCGGGGTCTACAATGAGCAGTTCTTC. Residues: CASSVTSGVYNEQFF.

V gene TRBV6-1 combines with J gene TRBJ1-2; no clear D. Trimming left V 7 bases short and J 7 bases short, with 16 bases between. Germline values: CDR1 MNHNS, CDR2 SASEGT. This CDR3 is built from 13 residues. CDR3 amino acids: CASNPIGDRGYTF. The CDR3 DNA is TGTGCCAGCAACCCCATTGGGGATCGTGGCTACACCTTC.

The chain carries TRBV4-1 and TRBJ2-7, with a possible D match to TRBD2 (6 bases). Germline V gives CDR1 MGHRA, CDR2 YSYEKL. Trimming shortened V by 1 base and J by 4 bases, and 11 bases separated the two germline ends. This CDR3 is built from 14 residues. CDR3 sequence reads: CASSQGPGGYEQYF. In DNA, the CDR3 is TGCGCCAGCAGCCAAGGCCCCGGAGGGTACGAGCAGTACTTC.

The rearrangement joins TRBV11-2 to TRBJ2-7, with a possible D match to TRBD1 (5 bases). This CDR3 region has 14 residues. Germline V gene sequence: CDR1 SGHAT, CDR2 FQNNGV. V lost 5 bases to trimming and J lost 6 bases, with 17 bases between them. The CDR3 region is CASSSSPQGSEQYF. The CDR3 region has the DNA TGTGCCAGCAGCAGTTCCCCCCAGGGATCCGAGCAGTACTTC.

V and J are TRBV7-2 and TRBJ2-7, with D maybe TRBD1 (5 bases). The CDR3 has 15 residues. V lost 5 bases, J lost 4 bases, and 18 bases lay in between. The germline gives CDR1 SGHTA, CDR2 FQGNSA. CDR3 loop: CASSPEAGNVYEQYF. Here the CDR3 DNA reads TGTGCCAGCAGCCCTGAGGCAGGGAATGTTTACGAGCAGTACTTC.